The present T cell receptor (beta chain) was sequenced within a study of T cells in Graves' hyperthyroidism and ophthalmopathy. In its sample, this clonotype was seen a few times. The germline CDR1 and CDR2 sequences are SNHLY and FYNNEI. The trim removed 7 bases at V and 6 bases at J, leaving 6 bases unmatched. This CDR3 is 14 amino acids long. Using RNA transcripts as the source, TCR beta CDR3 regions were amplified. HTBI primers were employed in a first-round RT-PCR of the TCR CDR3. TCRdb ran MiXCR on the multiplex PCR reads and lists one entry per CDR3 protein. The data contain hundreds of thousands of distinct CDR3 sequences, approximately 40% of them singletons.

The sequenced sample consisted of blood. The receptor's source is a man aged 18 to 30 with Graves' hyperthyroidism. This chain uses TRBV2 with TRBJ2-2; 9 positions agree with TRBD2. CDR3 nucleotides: TGTGCCAGCATGCCCCGCGGGGGGGCCGGGGAGCTGTTTTTT. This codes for CASMPRGGAGELFF.